This T cell receptor (beta chain) is from a study of T cell changes during pregnancy in multiple sclerosis. Generated by immunoSEQ multiplex PCR, the TCRdb table keeps only in-frame clones and is missing some. The table has around 16,000 clones, 83% seen once. Germline-derived CDR1 and CDR2 are SGDLS and YYNGEE. V was shortened by 4 bases and J by 4 bases, with 18 bases between the two germline ends. The CDR3 loop spans 16 amino acids. The source is a female donor in good health, enrolled as a control in a pregnancy study. Source: CD8+ T cells from peripheral blood mononuclear cells, taken after pregnancy. This chain joins TRBV9 and TRBJ2-1; TRBD2 might be the D (5 bases). In DNA, the CDR3 is TGTGCCAGCAGCAGTACGGGGTTTAACCTATACAATGAGCAGTTCTTC. Translating it yields CASSSTGFNLYNEQFF. The whole variable domain, remainder taken from reference TRBV9 and TRBJ2-1, is DSGVTQTPKHLITATGQRVTLRCSPRSGDLSVYWYQQSLDQGLQFLIQYYNGEERAKGNILERFSAQQFPDLHSELNLSSLELGDSALYFCASSSTGFNLYNEQFFGPGTRLTVL.